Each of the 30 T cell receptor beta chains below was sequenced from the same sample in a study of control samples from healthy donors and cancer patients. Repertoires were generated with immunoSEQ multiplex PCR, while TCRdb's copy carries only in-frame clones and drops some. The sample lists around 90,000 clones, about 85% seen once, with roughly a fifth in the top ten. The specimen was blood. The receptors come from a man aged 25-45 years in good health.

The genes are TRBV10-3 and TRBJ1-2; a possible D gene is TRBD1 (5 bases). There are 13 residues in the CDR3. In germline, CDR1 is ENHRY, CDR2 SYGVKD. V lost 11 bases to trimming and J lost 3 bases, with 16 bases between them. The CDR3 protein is CACGGEVDYGYTF. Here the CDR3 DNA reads TGTGCCTGCGGGGGGGAAGTCGACTATGGCTACACCTTC.

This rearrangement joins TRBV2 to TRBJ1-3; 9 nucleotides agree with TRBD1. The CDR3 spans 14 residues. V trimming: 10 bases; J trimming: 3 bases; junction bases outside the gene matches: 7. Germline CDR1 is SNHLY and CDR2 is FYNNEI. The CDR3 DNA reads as TGTGCCACCCGGGACAGGGTAAATGGAAACACCATATATTTT. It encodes CATRDRVNGNTIYF.

CDR3 DNA: TGTGCCAGCAGCCCCGGGACAGGGGGCGCTGGGGAGACCCAGTACTTC. Its translation is CASSPGTGGAGETQYF. The rearrangement links TRBV9 to TRBJ2-5, with TRBD1 matching over 12 bases. This CDR3 contains 16 residues. Germline values: CDR1 SGDLS, CDR2 YYNGEE. The V gene end was trimmed by 4 bases and the J gene end by 5 bases; junction bases not matched to a gene: 9.

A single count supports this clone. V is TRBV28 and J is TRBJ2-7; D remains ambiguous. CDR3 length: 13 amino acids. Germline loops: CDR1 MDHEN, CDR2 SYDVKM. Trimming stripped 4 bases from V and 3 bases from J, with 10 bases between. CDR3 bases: TGTGCCAGCAGTTCCTCGGACCGCTACGAGCAGTACTTC. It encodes CASSSSDRYEQYF. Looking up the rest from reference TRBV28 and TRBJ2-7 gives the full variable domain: DVKVTQSSRYLVKRTGEKVFLECVQDMDHENMFWYRQDPGLGLRLIYFSYDVKMKEKGDIPEGYSVSREKKERFSLILESASTNQTSMYLCASSSSDRYEQYFGPGTRLTVT.

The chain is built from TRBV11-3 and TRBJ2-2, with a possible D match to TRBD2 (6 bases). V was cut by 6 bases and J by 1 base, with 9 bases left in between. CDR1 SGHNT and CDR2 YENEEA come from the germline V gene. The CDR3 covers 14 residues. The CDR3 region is CASSLGGNTGELFF. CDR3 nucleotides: TGTGCCAGCAGTCTCGGGGGGAACACCGGGGAGCTGTTTTTT. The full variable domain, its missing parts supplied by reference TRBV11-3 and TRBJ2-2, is EAGVVQSPRYKIIEKKQPVAFWCNPISGHNTLYWYLQNLGQGPELLIRYENEEAVDDSQLPKDRFSAERLKGVDSTLKIQPAELGDSAVYLCASSLGGNTGELFFGEGSRLTVL.

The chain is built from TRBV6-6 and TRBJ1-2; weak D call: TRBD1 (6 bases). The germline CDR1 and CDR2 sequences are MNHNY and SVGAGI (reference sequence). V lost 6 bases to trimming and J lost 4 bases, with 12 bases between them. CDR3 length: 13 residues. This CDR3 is CASSQQGSYGYTF. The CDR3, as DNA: TGTGCCAGCAGCCAACAGGGAAGCTATGGCTACACCTTC.

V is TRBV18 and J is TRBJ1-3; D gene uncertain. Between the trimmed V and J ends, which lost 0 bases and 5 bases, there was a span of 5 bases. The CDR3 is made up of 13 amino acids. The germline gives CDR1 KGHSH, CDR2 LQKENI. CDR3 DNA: TGTGCCAGCTCACCACCTATAAGAAACACCATATATTTT. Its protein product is CASSPPIRNTIYF.

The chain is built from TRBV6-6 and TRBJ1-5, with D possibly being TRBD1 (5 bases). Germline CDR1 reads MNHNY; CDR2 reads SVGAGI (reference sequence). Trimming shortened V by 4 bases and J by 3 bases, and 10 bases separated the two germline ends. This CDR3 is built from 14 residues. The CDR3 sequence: CASSLAGNNQPQHF. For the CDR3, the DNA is TGTGCCAGCAGTTTAGCAGGGAACAATCAGCCCCAGCATTTT.

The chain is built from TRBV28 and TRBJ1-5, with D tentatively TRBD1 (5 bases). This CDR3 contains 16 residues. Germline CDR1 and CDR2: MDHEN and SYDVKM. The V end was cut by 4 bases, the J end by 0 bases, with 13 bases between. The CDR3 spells CASSSQGRPSNQPQHF. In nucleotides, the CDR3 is TGTGCCAGCAGTTCCCAGGGACGGCCTAGCAATCAGCCCCAGCATTTT.

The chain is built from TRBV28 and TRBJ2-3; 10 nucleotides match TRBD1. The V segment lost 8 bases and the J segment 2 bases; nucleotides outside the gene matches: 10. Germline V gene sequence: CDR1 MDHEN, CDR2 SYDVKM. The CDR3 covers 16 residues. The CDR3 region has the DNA TGTGCCAGCCCAACGTCGAGACAGGGGGCCACAGATACGCAGTATTTT. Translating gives CASPTSRQGATDTQYF.

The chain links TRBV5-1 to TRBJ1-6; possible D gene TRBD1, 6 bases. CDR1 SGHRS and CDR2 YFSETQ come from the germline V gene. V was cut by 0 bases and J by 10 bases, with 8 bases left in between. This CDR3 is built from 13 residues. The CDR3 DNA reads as TGCGCCAGCAGCTTGGTACAGGGCTCACCCCTCCACTTT. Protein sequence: CASSLVQGSPLHF.

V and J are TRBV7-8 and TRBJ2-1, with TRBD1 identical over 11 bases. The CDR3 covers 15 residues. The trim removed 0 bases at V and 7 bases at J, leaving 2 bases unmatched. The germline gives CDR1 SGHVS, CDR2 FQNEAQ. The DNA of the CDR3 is TGTGCCAGCAGCTTAGCGGACAGGGGGCGAAATGAGCAGTTCTTC. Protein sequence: CASSLADRGRNEQFF.

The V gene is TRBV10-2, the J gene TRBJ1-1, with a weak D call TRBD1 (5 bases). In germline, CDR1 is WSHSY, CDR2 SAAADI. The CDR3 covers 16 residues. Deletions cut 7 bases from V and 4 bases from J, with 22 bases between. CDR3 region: CASKTGRFGGLTEAFF. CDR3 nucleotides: TGCGCCAGCAAAACCGGGAGGTTCGGGGGTCTCACTGAAGCTTTCTTT.

CDR3 in DNA: TGTGCCAGTAGTCGACAGACAGAGACCCAGTACTTC. Translated, it gives CASSRQTETQYF. The genes are TRBV19 and TRBJ2-5; perhaps TRBD1 as D (5 bases). CDR1 and CDR2 (germline): LNHDA, SQIVND (reference sequence). The CDR3 length is 12 residues. With 5 bases removed from V and 4 bases from J, the gap between germline ends came to 8 bases.

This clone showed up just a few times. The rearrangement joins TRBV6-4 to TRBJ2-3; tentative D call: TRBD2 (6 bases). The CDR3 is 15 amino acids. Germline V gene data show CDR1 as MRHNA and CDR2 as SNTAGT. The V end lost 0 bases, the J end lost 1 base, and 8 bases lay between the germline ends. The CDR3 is CASSDSGGGTDTQYF. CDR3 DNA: TGTGCCAGCAGTGACTCCGGCGGGGGCACAGATACGCAGTATTTT.

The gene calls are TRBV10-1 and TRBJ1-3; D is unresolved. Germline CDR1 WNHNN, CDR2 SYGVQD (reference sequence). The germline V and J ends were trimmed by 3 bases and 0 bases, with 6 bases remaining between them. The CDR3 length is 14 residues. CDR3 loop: CASSDRNSGNTIYF. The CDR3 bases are TGCGCCAGCAGTGACCGGAACTCTGGAAACACCATATATTTT.

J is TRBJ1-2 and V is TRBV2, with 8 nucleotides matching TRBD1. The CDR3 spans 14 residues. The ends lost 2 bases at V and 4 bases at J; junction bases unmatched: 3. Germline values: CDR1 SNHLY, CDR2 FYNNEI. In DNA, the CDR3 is TGTGCCAGCAGTGAACGACAGGGGAGCTATGGCTACACCTTC. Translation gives CASSERQGSYGYTF.

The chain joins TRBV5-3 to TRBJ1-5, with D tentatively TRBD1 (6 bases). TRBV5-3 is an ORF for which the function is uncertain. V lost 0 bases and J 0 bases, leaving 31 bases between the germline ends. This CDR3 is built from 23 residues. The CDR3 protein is CARSLVRTASASKSPNSNQPQHF. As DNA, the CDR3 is TGTGCCAGAAGCTTGGTCCGGACAGCCAGCGCCTCAAAATCCCCTAATAGCAATCAGCCCCAGCATTTT.

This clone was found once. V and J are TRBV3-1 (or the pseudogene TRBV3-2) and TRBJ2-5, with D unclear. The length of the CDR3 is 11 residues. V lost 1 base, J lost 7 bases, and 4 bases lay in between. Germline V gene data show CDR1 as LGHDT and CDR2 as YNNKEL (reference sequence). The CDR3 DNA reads TGTGCCAGCAGCCAAGTGGCGACCCAGTACTTC. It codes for CASSQVATQYF.

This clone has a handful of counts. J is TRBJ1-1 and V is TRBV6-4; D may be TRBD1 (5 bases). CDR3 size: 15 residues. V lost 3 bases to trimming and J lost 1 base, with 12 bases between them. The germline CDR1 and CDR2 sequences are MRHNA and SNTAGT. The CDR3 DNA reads TGTGCCAGCAGTGATGGTAGGGGCGGGAACACTGAAGCTTTCTTT. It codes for CASSDGRGGNTEAFF.

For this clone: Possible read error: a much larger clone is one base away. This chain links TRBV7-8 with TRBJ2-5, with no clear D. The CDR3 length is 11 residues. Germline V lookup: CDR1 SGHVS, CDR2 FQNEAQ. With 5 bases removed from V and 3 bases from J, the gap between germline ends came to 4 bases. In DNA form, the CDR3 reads TGTGCCAGCAGCCAAGAAGAGACCCAGTACTTC. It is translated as CASSQEETQYF. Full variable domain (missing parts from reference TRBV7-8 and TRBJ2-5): GAGVSQSPRYKVAKRGQDVALRCDPISGHVSLFWYQQALGQGPEFLTYFQNEAQLDKSGLPSDRFFAERPEGSVSTLKIQRTQQEDSAVYLCASSQEETQYFGPGTRLLVL.

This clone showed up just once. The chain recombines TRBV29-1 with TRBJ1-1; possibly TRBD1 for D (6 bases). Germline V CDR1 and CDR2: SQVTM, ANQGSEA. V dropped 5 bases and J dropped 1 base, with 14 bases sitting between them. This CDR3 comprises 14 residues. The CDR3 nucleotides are TGCAGCGTTTACGGGACAAGGGGGAACACTGAAGCTTTCTTT. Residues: CSVYGTRGNTEAFF.

In nucleotides, the CDR3 is TGCAGCGTTCGAACAGATAACTATGGCTACACCTTC. Translation: CSVRTDNYGYTF. The V gene is TRBV29-1, the J gene TRBJ1-2; no clear D. Germline assignment: CDR1 SQVTM and CDR2 ANQGSEA. The CDR3 contains 12 residues. V was clipped by 5 bases and J by 1 base, with 8 bases between them.

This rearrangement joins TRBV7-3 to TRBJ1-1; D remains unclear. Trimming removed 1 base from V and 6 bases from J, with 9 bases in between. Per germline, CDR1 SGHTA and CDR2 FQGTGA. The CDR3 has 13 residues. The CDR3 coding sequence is TGTGCCAGCAGCTTAATGGCTGGGGCTGAAGCTTTCTTT. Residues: CASSLMAGAEAFF.

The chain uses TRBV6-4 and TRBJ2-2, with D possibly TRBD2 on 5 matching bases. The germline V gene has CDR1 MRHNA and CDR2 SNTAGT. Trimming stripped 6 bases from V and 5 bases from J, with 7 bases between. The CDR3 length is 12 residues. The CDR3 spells CASRLGTGELFF. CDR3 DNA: TGTGCCAGCAGACTAGGAACCGGGGAGCTGTTTTTT.

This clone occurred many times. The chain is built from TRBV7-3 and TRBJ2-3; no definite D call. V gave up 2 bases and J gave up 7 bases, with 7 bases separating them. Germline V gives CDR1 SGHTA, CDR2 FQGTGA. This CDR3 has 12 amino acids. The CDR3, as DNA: TGTGCCAGCAGCTTATCTGGGAATACGCAGTATTTT. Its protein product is CASSLSGNTQYF.

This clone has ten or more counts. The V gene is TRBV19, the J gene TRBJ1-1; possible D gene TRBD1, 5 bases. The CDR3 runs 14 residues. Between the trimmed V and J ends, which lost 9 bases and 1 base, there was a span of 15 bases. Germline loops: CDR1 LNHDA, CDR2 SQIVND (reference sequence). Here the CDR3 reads CASVFSGGNTEAFF. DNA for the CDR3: TGTGCCAGCGTCTTCTCCGGGGGGAACACTGAAGCTTTCTTT.

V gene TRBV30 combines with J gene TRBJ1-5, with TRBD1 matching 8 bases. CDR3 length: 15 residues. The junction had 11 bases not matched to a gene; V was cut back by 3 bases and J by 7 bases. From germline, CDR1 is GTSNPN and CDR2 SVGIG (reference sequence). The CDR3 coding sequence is TGTGCCTGGAGCAACGGCGACAGGGGAGAGCAGCCCCAGCATTTT. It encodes CAWSNGDRGEQPQHF.

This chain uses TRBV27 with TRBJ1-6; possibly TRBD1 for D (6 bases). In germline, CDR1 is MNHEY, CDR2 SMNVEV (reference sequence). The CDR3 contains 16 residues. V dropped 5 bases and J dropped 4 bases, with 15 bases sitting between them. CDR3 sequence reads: CASSPSGGEYNSPLHF. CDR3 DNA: TGTGCCAGCAGTCCCTCCGGGGGCGAGTATAATTCACCCCTCCACTTT.

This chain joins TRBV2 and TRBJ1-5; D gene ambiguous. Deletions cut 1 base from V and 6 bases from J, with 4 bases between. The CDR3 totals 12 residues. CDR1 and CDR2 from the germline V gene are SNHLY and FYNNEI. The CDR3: CASSEGSQPQHF. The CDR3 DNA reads TGTGCCAGCAGTGAAGGGAGTCAGCCCCAGCATTTT.